This T cell receptor (beta chain) was recovered during a study of blood T cell repertoires in COVID-19. Study as a whole: Acute and convalescent COVID-19 samples came from the United States, Italy and Spain. T cells, B-cell-depleted T cells, or PBMCs provided the cDNA or gDNA that served as material.

The assay was immunoSEQ multiplex PCR, and TCRdb's table has in-frame clones only and misses some. The sample includes approximately 250,000 clones, 75% to 90% of them seen just once. Those enrolled in Seattle joined during active infection and were followed longitudinally afterward. Specimen: peripheral blood. This TCR was recovered from a woman in her 70s with COVID-19, enrolled during active disease.

As DNA, the CDR3 is TGTGCCTGGAGTGTGTGGGCGAGGGCTGAAGCTTTCTTT. This sequence encodes CAWSVWARAEAFF. The J gene is TRBJ1-1, the V gene TRBV30, with no clear D. Trimming pared 0 bases from V and 6 bases from J, leaving 11 bases between. The CDR3 covers 13 residues. Germline loops: CDR1 GTSNPN, CDR2 SVGIG (reference sequence). Supplemented by reference TRBV30 and TRBJ1-1, the full variable domain reads SQTIHQWPATLVQPVGSPLSLECTVEGTSNPNLYWYRQAAGRGLQLLFYSVGIGQISSEVPQNLSASRPQDRQFILSSKKLLLSDSGFYLCAWSVWARAEAFFGQGTRLTVV.